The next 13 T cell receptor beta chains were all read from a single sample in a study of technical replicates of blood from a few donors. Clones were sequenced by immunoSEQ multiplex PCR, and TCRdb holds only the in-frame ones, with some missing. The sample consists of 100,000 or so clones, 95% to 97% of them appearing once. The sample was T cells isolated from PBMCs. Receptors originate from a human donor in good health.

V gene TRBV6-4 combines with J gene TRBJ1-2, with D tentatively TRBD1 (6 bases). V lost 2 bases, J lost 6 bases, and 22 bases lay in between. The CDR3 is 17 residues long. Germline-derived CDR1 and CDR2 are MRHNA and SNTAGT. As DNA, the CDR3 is TGTGCCAGCAGTGACCGGGACGGCGGGGGGCCTGGGCATGGCTACACCTTC. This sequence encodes CASSDRDGGGPGHGYTF.

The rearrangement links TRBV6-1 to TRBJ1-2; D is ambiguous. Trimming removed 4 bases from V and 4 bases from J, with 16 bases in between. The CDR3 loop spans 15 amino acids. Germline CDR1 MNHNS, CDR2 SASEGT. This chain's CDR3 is CASSAQDFPIYGYTF. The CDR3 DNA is TGTGCCAGCAGTGCACAAGACTTCCCTATCTATGGCTACACCTTC.

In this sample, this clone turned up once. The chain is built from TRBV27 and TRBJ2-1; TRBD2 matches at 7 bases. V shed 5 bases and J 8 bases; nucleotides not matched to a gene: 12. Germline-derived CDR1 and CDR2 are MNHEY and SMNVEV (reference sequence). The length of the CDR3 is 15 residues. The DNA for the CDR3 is TGTGCCAGCAGTCCCTTAGGCGGGAGACGGTATGAGCAGTTCTTC. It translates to CASSPLGGRRYEQFF.

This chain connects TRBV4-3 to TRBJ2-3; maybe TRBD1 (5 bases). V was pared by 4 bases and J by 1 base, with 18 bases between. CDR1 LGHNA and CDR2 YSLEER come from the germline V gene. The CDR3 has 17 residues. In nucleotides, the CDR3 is TGCGCCAGCAGCCTATTAAAATTCAGGGCCCGCACAGATACGCAGTATTTT. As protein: CASSLLKFRARTDTQYF.

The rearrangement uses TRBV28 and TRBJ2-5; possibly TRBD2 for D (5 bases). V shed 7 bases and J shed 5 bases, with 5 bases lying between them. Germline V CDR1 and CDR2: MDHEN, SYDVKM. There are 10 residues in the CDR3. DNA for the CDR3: TGTGCCAGCAAGCGGGAGACCCAGTACTTC. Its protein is CASKRETQYF.

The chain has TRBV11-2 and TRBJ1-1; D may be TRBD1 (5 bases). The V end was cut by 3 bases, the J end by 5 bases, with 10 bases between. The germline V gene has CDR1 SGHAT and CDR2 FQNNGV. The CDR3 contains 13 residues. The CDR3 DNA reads TGTGCCAGCAGCTTTGGGGCTCGGACTGAAGCTTTCTTT. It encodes CASSFGARTEAFF.

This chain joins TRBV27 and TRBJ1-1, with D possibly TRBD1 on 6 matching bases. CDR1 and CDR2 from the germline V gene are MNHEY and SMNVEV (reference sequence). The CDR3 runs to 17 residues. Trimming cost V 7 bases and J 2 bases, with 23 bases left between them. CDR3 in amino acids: CASTLTGAGYSNTEAFF. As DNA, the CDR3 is TGTGCCAGCACCCTGACAGGCGCTGGCTACTCAAACACTGAAGCTTTCTTT.

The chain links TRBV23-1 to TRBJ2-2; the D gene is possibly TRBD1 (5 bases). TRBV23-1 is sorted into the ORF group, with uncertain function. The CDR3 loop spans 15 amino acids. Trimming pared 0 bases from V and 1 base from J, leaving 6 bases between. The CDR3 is CASSQSTGNTGELFF. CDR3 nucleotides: TGCGCCAGCAGTCAATCAACAGGGAACACCGGGGAGCTGTTTTTT.

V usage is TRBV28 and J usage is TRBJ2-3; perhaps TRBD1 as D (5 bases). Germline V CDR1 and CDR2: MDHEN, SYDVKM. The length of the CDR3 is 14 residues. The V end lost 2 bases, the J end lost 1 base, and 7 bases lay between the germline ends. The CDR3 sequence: CASSLRGGTDTQYF. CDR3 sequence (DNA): TGTGCCAGCAGTTTAAGGGGTGGCACAGATACGCAGTATTTT.

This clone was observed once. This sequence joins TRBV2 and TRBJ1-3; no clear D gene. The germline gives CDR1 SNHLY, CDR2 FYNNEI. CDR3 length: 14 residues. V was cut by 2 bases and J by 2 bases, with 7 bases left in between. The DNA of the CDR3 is TGTGCCAGCAGTGAATATCAGGCTGGAAACACCATATATTTT. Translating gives CASSEYQAGNTIYF.

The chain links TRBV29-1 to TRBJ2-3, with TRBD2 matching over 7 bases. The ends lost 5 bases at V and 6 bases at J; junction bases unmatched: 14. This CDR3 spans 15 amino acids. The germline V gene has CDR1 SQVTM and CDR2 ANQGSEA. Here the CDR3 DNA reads TGCAGCGTTTTATTGACTAGCCGCCCTGGTGATACGCAGTATTTT. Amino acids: CSVLLTSRPGDTQYF.

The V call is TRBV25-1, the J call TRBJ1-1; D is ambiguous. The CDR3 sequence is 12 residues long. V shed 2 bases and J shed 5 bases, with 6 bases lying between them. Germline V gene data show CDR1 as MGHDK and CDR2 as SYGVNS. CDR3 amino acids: CASSEGGTEAFF. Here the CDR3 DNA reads TGTGCCAGCAGTGAAGGCGGGACTGAAGCTTTCTTT.

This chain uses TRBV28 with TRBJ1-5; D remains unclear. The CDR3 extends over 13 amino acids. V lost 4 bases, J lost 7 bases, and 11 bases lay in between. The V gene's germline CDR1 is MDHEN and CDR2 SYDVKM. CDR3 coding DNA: TGTGCCAGCAGTTCCGGGTCGCGACAGCCCCAGCATTTT. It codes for CASSSGSRQPQHF.